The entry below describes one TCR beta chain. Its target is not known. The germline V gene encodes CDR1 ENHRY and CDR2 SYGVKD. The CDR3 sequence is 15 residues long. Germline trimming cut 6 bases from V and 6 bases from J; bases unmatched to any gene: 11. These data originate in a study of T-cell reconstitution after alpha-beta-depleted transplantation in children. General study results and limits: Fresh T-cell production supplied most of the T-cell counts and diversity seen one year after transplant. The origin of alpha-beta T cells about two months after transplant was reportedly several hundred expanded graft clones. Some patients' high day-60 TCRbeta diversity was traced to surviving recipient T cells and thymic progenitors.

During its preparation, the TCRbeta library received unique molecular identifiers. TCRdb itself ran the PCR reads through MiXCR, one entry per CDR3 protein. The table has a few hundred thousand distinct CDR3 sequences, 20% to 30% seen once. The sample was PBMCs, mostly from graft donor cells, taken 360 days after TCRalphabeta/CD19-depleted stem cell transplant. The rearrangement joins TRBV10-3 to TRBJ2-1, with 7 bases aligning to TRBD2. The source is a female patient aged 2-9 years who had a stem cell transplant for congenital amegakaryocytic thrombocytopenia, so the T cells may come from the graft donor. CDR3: CAISDKAGSPNEQFF. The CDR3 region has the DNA TGTGCCATCAGCGATAAAGCGGGGTCCCCCAATGAGCAGTTCTTC.